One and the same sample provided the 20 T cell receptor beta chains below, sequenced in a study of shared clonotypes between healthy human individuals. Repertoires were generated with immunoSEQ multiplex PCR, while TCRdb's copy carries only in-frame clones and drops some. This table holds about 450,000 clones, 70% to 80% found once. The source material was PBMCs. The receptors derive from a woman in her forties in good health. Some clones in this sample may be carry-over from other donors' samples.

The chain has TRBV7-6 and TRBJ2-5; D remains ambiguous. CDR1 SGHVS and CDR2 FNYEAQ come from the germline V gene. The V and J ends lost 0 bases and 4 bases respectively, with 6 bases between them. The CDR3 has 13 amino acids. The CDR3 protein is CASSLALPETQYF. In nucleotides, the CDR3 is TGTGCCAGCAGCTTAGCCTTGCCAGAGACCCAGTACTTC.

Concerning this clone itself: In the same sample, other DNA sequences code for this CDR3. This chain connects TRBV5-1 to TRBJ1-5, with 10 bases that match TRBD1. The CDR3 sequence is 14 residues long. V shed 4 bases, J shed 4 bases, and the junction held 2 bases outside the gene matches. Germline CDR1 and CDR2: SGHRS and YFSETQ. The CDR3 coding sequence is TGCGCCAGCAGCCCGGACAGGGGGAATCAGCCCCAGCATTTT. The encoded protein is CASSPDRGNQPQHF.

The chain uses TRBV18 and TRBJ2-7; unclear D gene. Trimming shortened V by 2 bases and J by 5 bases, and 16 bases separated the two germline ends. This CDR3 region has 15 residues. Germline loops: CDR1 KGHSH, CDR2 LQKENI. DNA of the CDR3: TGTGCCAGCTCACCATCAGCCCTATTTGCCCACGAGCAGTACTTC. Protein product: CASSPSALFAHEQYF.

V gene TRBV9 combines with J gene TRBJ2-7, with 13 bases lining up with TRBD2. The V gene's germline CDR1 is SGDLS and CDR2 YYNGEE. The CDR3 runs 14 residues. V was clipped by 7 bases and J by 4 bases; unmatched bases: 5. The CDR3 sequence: CASPGTSGDYEQYF. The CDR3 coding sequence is TGTGCCAGCCCCGGGACTAGCGGGGATTACGAGCAGTACTTC.

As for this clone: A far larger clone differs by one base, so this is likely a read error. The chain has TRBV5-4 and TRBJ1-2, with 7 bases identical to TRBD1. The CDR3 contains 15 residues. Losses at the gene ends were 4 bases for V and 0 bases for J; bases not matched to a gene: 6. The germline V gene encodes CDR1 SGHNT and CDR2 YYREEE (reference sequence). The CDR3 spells CASSLGDRTNYGYTF. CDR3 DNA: TGTGCCAGCAGCCTCGGGGACAGAACTAACTATGGCTACACCTTC.

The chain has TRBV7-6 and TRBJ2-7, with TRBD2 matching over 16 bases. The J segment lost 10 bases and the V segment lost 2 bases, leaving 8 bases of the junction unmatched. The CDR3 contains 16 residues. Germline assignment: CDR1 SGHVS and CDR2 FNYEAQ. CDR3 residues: CASSLREGLAGGPQYF. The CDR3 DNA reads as TGTGCCAGCAGCTTACGGGAGGGACTAGCGGGAGGGCCACAGTACTTC.

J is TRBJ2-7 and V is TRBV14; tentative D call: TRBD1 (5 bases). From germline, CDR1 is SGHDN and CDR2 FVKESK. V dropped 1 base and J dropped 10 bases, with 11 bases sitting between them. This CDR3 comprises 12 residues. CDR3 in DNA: TGTGCCAGCAGCCAAGGGGAAGGGGCCCAGTACTTC. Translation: CASSQGEGAQYF.

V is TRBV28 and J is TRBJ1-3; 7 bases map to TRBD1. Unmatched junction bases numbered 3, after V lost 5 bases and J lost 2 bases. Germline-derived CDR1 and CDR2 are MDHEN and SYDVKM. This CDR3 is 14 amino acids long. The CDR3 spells CASSGQVTGNTIYF. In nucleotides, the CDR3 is TGTGCCAGCAGTGGACAGGTTACTGGAAACACCATATATTTT. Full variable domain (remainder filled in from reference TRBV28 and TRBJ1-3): DVKVTQSSRYLVKRTGEKVFLECVQDMDHENMFWYRQDPGLGLRLIYFSYDVKMKEKGDIPEGYSVSREKKERFSLILESASTNQTSMYLCASSGQVTGNTIYFGEGSWLTVV.

CDR3 protein: CASIKVAGDNEQFF. The CDR3 bases are TGTGCCAGCATTAAGGTAGCGGGAGACAATGAGCAGTTCTTC. The chain joins TRBV2 to TRBJ2-1; 9 bases agree with TRBD2. V shed 7 bases, J shed 5 bases, and the junction held 6 bases outside the gene matches. Germline-derived CDR1 and CDR2 are SNHLY and FYNNEI. The CDR3 spans 14 residues.

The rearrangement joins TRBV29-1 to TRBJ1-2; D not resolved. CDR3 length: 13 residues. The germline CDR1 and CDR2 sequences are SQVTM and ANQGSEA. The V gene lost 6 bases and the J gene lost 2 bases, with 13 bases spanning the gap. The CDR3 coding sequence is TGCAGCGTGATGACCGGGGAGAACTATGGCTACACCTTC. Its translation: CSVMTGENYGYTF.

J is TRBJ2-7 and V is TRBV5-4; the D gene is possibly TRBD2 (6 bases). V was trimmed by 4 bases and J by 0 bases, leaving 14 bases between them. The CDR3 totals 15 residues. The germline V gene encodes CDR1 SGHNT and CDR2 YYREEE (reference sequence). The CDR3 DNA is TGTGCCAGCAGCCTACCGGGGACTCTCTCCTACGAGCAGTACTTC. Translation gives CASSLPGTLSYEQYF.

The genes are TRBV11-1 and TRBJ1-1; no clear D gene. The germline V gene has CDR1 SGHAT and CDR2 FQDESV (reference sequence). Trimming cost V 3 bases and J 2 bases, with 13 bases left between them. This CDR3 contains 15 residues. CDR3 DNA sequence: TGTGCCAGCAGCTTGGGCAGTTGGGAAAACACTGAAGCTTTCTTT. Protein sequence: CASSLGSWENTEAFF.

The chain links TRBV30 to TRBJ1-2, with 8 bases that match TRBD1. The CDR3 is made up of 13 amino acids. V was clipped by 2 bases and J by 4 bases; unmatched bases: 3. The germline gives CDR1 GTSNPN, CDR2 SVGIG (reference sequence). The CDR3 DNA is TGTGCCTGGAGTCACAGGGGGACCTATGGCTACACCTTC. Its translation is CAWSHRGTYGYTF.

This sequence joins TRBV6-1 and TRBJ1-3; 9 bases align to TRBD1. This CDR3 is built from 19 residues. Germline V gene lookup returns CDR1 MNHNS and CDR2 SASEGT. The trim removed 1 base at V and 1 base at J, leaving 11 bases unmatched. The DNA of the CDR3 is TGTGCCAGCAGTGAAGTCGCTCTCACAGGGGGCTCATCTGGAAACACCATATATTTT. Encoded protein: CASSEVALTGGSSGNTIYF.

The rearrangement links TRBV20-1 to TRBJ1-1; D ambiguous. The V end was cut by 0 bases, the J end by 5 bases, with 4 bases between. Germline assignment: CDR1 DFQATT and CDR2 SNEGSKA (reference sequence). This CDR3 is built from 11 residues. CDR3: CSARDATEAFF. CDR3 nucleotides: TGCAGTGCTAGAGACGCGACTGAAGCTTTCTTT.

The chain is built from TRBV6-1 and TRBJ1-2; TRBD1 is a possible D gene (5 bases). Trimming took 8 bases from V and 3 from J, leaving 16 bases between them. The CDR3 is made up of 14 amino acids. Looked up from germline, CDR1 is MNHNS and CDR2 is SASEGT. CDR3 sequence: CASLPGEWHYGYTF. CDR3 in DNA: TGTGCCAGCCTACCGGGGGAATGGCACTATGGCTACACCTTC.

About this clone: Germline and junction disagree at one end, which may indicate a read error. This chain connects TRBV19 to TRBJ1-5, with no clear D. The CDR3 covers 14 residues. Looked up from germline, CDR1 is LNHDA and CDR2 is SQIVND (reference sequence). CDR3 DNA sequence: TGTGCCAGTAGCATAGGGTTTGAGGATCAGCCCCAGCATTTT. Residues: CASSIGFEDQPQHF.

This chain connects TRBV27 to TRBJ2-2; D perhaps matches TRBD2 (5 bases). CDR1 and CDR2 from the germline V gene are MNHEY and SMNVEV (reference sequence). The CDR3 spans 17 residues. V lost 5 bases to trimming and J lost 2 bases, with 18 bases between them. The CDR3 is CASSPLAADPNTGELFF. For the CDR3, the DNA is TGTGCCAGCAGTCCATTGGCAGCGGATCCAAACACCGGGGAGCTGTTTTTT.

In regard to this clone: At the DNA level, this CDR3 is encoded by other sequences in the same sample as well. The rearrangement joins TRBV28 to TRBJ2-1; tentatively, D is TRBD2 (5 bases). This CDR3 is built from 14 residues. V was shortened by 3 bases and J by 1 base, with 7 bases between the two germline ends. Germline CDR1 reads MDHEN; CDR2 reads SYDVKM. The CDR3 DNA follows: TGTGCCAGCAGTTTCCGGGGTTCCTACAATGAGCAGTTCTTC. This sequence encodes CASSFRGSYNEQFF.

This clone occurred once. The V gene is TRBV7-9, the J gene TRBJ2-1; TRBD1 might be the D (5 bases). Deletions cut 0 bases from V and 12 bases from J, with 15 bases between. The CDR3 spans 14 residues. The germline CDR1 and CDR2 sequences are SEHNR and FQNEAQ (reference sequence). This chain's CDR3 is CASSLALQGAWQFF. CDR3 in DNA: TGTGCCAGCAGCTTAGCCCTCCAGGGTGCTTGGCAGTTCTTC.